The clone carrying this T cell receptor beta chain was counted a single time. Its antigen is undetermined. TCRdb keeps only in-frame clones here, not all; method: immunoSEQ multiplex PCR. The repertoire holds 350,000 to 500,000 clones, with 90% as singletons. This sample stems from a study of Ad26.COV2.S vaccination and SARS-CoV-2 variants. Study context: Doses of Ad26.COV2.S were injected into muscle once or twice, 56 days apart.

Overall study results and limits: Considerable breadth of spike-specific CD8+ and CD4+ T cell responses has reportedly been documented following vaccination. Compared with placebo recipients, vaccine recipients had higher spike-specific TCR breadth.

Germline values: CDR1 MRHNA, CDR2 SNTAGT. The ends lost 3 bases at V and 6 bases at J; junction bases unmatched: 6. This CDR3 has 14 residues. The treatment: 15 to 20 received Ad26.COV2.S at low or high dose, single or two shots; five or six received placebo; per-sample allocation not given. Repertoires come from day 63 after the first vaccine or placebo injection. This clonotype was obtained from a person aged 18-60 years who received the Ad26.COV2.S COVID-19 vaccine or a placebo. The sequencing here drew on peripheral blood, taken in a trial of Ad26.COV2.S vaccine versus placebo. V gene TRBV6-4 combines with J gene TRBJ2-7, with 9 positions matching TRBD2. The CDR3 bases are TGTGCCAGCAGTGAAGGGCGGGAGGGACTCGAGCAGTACTTC. Its protein is CASSEGREGLEQYF.